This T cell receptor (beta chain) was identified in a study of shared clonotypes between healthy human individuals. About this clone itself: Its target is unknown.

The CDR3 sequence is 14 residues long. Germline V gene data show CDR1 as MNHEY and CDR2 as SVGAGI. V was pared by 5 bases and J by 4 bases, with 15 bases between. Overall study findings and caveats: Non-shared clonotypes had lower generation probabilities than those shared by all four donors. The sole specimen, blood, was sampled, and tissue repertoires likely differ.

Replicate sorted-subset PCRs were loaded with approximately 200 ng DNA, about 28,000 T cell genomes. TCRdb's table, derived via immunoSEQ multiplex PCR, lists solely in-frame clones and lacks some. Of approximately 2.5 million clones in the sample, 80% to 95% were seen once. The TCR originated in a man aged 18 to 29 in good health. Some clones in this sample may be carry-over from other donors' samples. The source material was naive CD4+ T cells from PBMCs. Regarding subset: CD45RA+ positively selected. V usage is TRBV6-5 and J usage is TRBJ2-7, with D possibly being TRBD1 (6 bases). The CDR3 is CASSTQGLTYEQYF. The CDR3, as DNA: TGTGCCAGCAGTACACAGGGTCTGACGTACGAGCAGTACTTC.